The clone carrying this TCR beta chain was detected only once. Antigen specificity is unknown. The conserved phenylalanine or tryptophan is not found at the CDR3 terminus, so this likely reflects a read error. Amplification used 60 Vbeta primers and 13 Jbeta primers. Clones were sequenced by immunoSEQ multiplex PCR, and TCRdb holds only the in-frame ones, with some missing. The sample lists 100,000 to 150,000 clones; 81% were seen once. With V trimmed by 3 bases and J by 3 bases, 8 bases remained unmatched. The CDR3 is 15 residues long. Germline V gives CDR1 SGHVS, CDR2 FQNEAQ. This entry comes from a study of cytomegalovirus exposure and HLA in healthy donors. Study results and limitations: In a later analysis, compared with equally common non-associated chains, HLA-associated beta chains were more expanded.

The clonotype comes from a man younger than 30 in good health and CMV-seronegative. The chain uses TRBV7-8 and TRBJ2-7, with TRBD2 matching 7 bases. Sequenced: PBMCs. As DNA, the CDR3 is TGTGCCAGCAGCTTGTACCCGGCGGGGGACTACGAGCAGTACCTC. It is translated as CASSLYPAGDYEQYL.